These 11 T cell receptor beta chains were all obtained from the same sample, sequenced in a study of PD-L1 blockade in urothelial cancer. Some clones are missing from TCRdb's copy, which holds only in-frame ones; the method was immunoSEQ multiplex PCR. The sample has about 87,000 clones, about 83% seen once. The time point is: pretreatment peripheral blood. The source was PBMCs, collected around atezolizumab (anti-PD-L1) treatment. The source is a man between 60 and 70 years old with urothelial cancer.

The V call is TRBV19, the J call TRBJ1-5, with TRBD1 matching 9 bases. The germline V gene encodes CDR1 LNHDA and CDR2 SQIVND (reference sequence). The V and J ends lost 7 bases and 4 bases, in that order; junction bases with no gene match: 5. The CDR3 has 14 residues. The CDR3 is CASIPGTGNQPQHF. In DNA, the CDR3 is TGTGCCAGTATCCCCGGGACAGGGAATCAGCCCCAGCATTTT.

The chain combines TRBV19 with TRBJ2-3, with TRBD2 as a possible D gene (6 bases). The CDR3 loop spans 15 amino acids. Looked up from germline, CDR1 is LNHDA and CDR2 is SQIVND (reference sequence). The V and J ends lost 3 bases and 2 bases respectively, with 12 bases between them. DNA of the CDR3: TGTGCCAGTAGTATCAGTTGGGGGGTCACAGATACGCAGTATTTT. Amino acids: CASSISWGVTDTQYF.

This sequence joins TRBV27 and TRBJ2-2, with D tentatively TRBD2 (5 bases). V shed 5 bases and J shed 1 base, with 11 bases lying between them. The CDR3 is 15 residues long. CDR1 is MNHEY and CDR2 is SMNVEV in the germline V gene (reference sequence). The CDR3 region has the DNA TGTGCCAGCAGTACTAGGCTTGTGAACACCGGGGAGCTGTTTTTT. Protein product: CASSTRLVNTGELFF.

This clone has a handful of counts. This chain uses TRBV5-1 with TRBJ1-2; D not certain. The CDR3 loop spans 14 amino acids. V lost 5 bases to trimming and J lost 0 bases, with 11 bases between them. CDR1 SGHRS and CDR2 YFSETQ come from the germline V gene. The CDR3 spells CASRIRTANYGYTF. CDR3 sequence (DNA): TGCGCCAGCAGGATCCGAACAGCTAACTATGGCTACACCTTC.

The chain carries TRBV4-1 and TRBJ1-3; unclear D gene. The V end was cut by 0 bases, the J end by 0 bases, with 6 bases between. In germline, CDR1 is MGHRA, CDR2 YSYEKL. This CDR3 has 15 amino acids. The CDR3 protein is CASSQEADSGNTIYF. The CDR3, as DNA: TGCGCCAGCAGCCAAGAGGCTGACTCTGGAAACACCATATATTTT.

V gene TRBV29-1 combines with J gene TRBJ2-1; 9 bases map to TRBD1. CDR3 length: 15 residues. Germline trimming cut 5 bases from V and 6 bases from J; bases unmatched to any gene: 11. The germline CDR1 and CDR2 sequences are SQVTM and ANQGSEA. Written as DNA, the CDR3 is TGCAGCGTTTCCACCGGGACAGGGAGGGGCAATGAGCAGTTCTTC. This sequence encodes CSVSTGTGRGNEQFF.

The genes are TRBV7-2 and TRBJ2-7; TRBD1 aligns across 10 bases. Germline-derived CDR1 and CDR2 are SGHTA and FQGNSA. V gave up 4 bases and J gave up 5 bases; unmatched junction bases: 8. CDR3 length: 15 amino acids. The CDR3 loop is CASSSGGQGFDEQYF. The CDR3 DNA is TGTGCCAGCAGCTCAGGGGGACAGGGGTTTGACGAGCAGTACTTC.

The chain links TRBV5-1 to TRBJ2-1, with 13 nucleotides matching TRBD2. Unmatched junction bases numbered 4, after V lost 4 bases and J lost 6 bases. CDR3 length: 15 amino acids. Germline CDR1 SGHRS, CDR2 YFSETQ. The CDR3 DNA reads as TGCGCCAGCAGCCCAAGGACTAGCGGGGGCAATGAGCAGTTCTTC. This encodes CASSPRTSGGNEQFF.

The chain couples TRBV4-2 to TRBJ2-7, with TRBD2 identical over 9 bases. Unmatched junction bases numbered 5, after V lost 1 base and J lost 1 base. Germline values: CDR1 LGHNA, CDR2 YNFKEQ. The CDR3 sequence is 16 residues long. CDR3 residues: CASSQAESGGSYEQYF. The CDR3 DNA reads as TGTGCCAGCAGCCAAGCGGAGAGCGGGGGGTCCTACGAGCAGTACTTC.

CDR3 sequence: CASSSPGLTGGSYEQYF. The CDR3 coding sequence is TGTGCCAGTAGTTCCCCGGGCTTGACGGGAGGATCCTACGAGCAGTACTTC. The genes are TRBV19 and TRBJ2-7, with 7 bases that match TRBD2. Germline lookup yields CDR1 LNHDA and CDR2 SQIVND (reference sequence). This CDR3 has 17 residues. V shed 5 bases and J 1 base; nucleotides not matched to a gene: 14.

The chain carries TRBV5-1 and TRBJ2-2; the D gene is possibly TRBD1 (5 bases). The CDR3 is made up of 14 amino acids. V was shortened by 0 bases and J by 7 bases, with 10 bases between the two germline ends. From germline, CDR1 is SGHRS and CDR2 YFSETQ. DNA of the CDR3: TGCGCCAGCAGCTTGGAGGCAGGGATCGGGGAGCTGTTTTTT. It is translated as CASSLEAGIGELFF.